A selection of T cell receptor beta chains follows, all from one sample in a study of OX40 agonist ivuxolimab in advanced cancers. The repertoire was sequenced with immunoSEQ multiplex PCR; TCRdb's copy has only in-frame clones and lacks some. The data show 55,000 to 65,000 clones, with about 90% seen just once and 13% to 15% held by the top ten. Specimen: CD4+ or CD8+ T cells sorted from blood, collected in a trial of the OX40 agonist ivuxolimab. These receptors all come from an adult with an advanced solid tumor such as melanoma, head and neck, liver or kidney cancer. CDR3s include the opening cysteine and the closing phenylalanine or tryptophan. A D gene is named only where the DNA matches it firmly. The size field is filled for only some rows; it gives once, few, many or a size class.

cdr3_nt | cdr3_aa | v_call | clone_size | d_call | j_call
TGTGCCAGCAGTTACAGCCTTGGCGGCCTATCGGGCTACACCTTC | CASSYSLGGLSGYTF | TRBV6-5 | . | . | TRBJ1-2
TGTGCCAGCAGCAAGGACGCCCGTACCGGGGAGCTGTTTTTT | CASSKDARTGELFF | TRBV5-4 | . | . | TRBJ2-2
TGTGCCACTTTAACCACCGGGACACGGTGGGGAGGCTACACCTTC | CATLTTGTRWGGYTF | TRBV6-5 | . | . | TRBJ1-2
TGTGCCAGCAGTTTATCGATGGCAGCCACTGAAGCTTTCTTT | CASSLSMAATEAFF | TRBV27 | . | . | TRBJ1-1
TGTGCCAGCGGCCGGGGCGGCCAAGAGACCCAGTACTTC | CASGRGGQETQYF | TRBV28 | . | . | TRBJ2-5
TGTGCCAGCAGCCCAGCGGGAGTAAACTTCTACAATGAGCAGTTCTTC | CASSPAGVNFYNEQFF | TRBV5-6 | once | TRBD2 | TRBJ2-1
TGTGCCAGCAGCTTAGGGACAGGGGCCGCGTACTTC | CASSLGTGAAYF | TRBV7-2 | . | TRBD1 | TRBJ2-5
TGTGCCAGCAGCTTAACGGGGTGGACCGGGGAGCTGTTTTTT | CASSLTGWTGELFF | TRBV11-2 | . | . | TRBJ2-2
TGTGCCAGTAGTGGGACAGGGTCCAGGGGCTACGAGCAGTACTTC | CASSGTGSRGYEQYF | TRBV19 | . | TRBD1 | TRBJ2-7
TGTGCCAGCAGCTTTTGGGGAGGCTCCTACAATGAGCAGTTCTTC | CASSFWGGSYNEQFF | TRBV7-8 | . | . | TRBJ2-1
TGTGCCAGCAGCCCCCGGGGAGAGACAGATACGCAGTATTTT | CASSPRGETDTQYF | TRBV9 | . | . | TRBJ2-3
TGCGCCAGCAGCCAAGTGGGACAGGACACTGAAGCTTTCTTT | CASSQVGQDTEAFF | TRBV4-3 | . | TRBD1 | TRBJ1-1
TGTGCCAGCAGCTTGTTGGATTCCTACGAGCAGTACTTC | CASSLLDSYEQYF | TRBV5-6 | . | . | TRBJ2-7
TGTGCCAGCAGCATAACACGACAGGGGCGCTACGAGCAGTACTTC | CASSITRQGRYEQYF | TRBV11-1 | . | TRBD1 | TRBJ2-7
TGCGCCAGCACCCAGGGAAATAGTCCGACGTACGAGCAGTACTTC | CASTQGNSPTYEQYF | TRBV23-1 | . | . | TRBJ2-7
TGTGCCAGCAGCGCCCGACAGCACTCTGGAAACACCATATATTTT | CASSARQHSGNTIYF | TRBV11-1 | . | . | TRBJ1-3